What follows are 19 T cell receptor beta chains derived from one specimen sequenced in a study of T cell repertoires in cytomegalovirus infection. TCRdb processed the reads anew with MiXCR; each CDR3 protein has one entry. The profile shows under 350,000 distinct CDR3 sequences, about a tenth of them singletons. The sample was PBMCs. These receptors all come from a human donor in good health (CMV status not recorded). Some clones in this sample may be carry-over from other donors' samples.

This clonotype was counted many times. V usage is TRBV7-9 and J usage is TRBJ1-6, with TRBD1 matching over 8 bases. The ends lost 5 bases at V and 7 bases at J; junction bases unmatched: 4. Germline V gene sequence: CDR1 SEHNR, CDR2 FQNEAQ (reference sequence). This CDR3 spans 14 amino acids. Here the CDR3 reads CASSLRTGNSPLHF. In nucleotides, the CDR3 is TGTGCCAGCAGCCTGCGGACAGGGAATTCACCCCTCCACTTT.

This clonotype was detected many times. This rearrangement joins TRBV5-1 to TRBJ1-1, with a possible D match to TRBD1 (5 bases). Looked up from germline, CDR1 is SGHRS and CDR2 is YFSETQ. This CDR3 region has 13 residues. With 4 bases removed from V and 5 bases from J, the gap between germline ends came to 12 bases. Here the CDR3 DNA reads TGCGCCAGCAGCCGGGACGGTGGTACTGAAGCTTTCTTT. Its protein product is CASSRDGGTEAFF. Full variable domain (remainder filled in from reference TRBV5-1 and TRBJ1-1): KAGVTQTPRYLIKTRGQQVTLSCSPISGHRSVSWYQQTPGQGLQFLFEYFSETQRNKGNFPGRFSGRQFSNSRSEMNVSTLELGDSALYLCASSRDGGTEAFFGQGTRLTVV.

This clonotype appeared a few times. V gene TRBV28 combines with J gene TRBJ1-2; D ambiguous. V lost 8 bases and J 2 bases, leaving 6 bases between the germline ends. CDR1 MDHEN and CDR2 SYDVKM come from the germline V gene. The CDR3 runs to 11 residues. The CDR3 DNA is TGTGCCAGCTCAAGAAACTATGGCTACACCTTC. It codes for CASSRNYGYTF.

This clonotype was picked up a small number of times. The rearrangement links TRBV20-1 to TRBJ2-3; 7 nucleotides match TRBD2. The trim removed 6 bases at V and 0 bases at J, leaving 12 bases unmatched. Per the germline V gene, CDR1 is DFQATT and CDR2 is SNEGSKA (reference sequence). The length of the CDR3 is 16 residues. The CDR3 region has the DNA TGCAGTGCCATCAAGGCGGGGGTGACTAGCACAGATACGCAGTATTTT. It encodes CSAIKAGVTSTDTQYF.

This clonotype has a count of ten or more. CDR3 bases: TGCGCCAGCAGTCCGAGATCGAACACTGAAGCTTTCTTT. This translates into CASSPRSNTEAFF. V and J are TRBV5-1 and TRBJ1-1; D call uncertain. The germline gives CDR1 SGHRS, CDR2 YFSETQ. The CDR3 loop spans 13 amino acids. Trimming stripped 5 bases from V and 1 base from J, with 9 bases between.

The chain links TRBV19 to TRBJ2-3; TRBD2 matches 9 bases. The CDR3 length is 17 residues. V was pared by 5 bases and J by 4 bases, with 13 bases of the junction left unmatched. Germline values: CDR1 LNHDA, CDR2 SQIVND (reference sequence). CDR3: CASSLLTAGGSADTQYF. In nucleotides, the CDR3 is TGTGCCAGTAGTCTTTTAACAGCGGGGGGATCGGCAGATACGCAGTATTTT.

This clonotype showed up many times. This chain uses TRBV7-9 with TRBJ1-1; D gene unclear. Germline assignment: CDR1 SEHNR and CDR2 FQNEAQ (reference sequence). The CDR3 totals 13 residues. The V gene lost 5 bases and the J gene lost 5 bases, with 12 bases spanning the gap. CDR3: CASSISGGTEAFF. CDR3 nucleotide sequence: TGTGCCAGCAGCATCTCCGGCGGGACTGAAGCTTTCTTT.

Many counts were recorded for this clonotype. V is TRBV20-1 and J is TRBJ2-5; D unresolved. Germline V lookup: CDR1 DFQATT, CDR2 SNEGSKA (reference sequence). This CDR3 comprises 15 residues. V was cut by 6 bases and J by 7 bases, with 24 bases left in between. The CDR3 region is CSALGQLSFLATQYF. The DNA for the CDR3 is TGCAGTGCCTTGGGTCAATTGAGTTTTCTCGCGACCCAGTACTTC.

This clonotype was seen at least ten times. The V and J genes are TRBV11-2 and TRBJ2-3, with unresolved D. The germline CDR1 and CDR2 sequences are SGHAT and FQNNGV. This CDR3 contains 13 residues. The V gene lost 5 bases and the J gene lost 6 bases, with 12 bases spanning the gap. For the CDR3, the DNA is TGTGCCAGCAGCCCGCCCGCTCCCGATACGCAGTATTTT. Amino acid sequence: CASSPPAPDTQYF. Combining the CDR3 with reference TRBV11-2 and TRBJ2-3 gives the whole variable domain EAGVAQSPRYKIIEKRQSVAFWCNPISGHATLYWYQQILGQGPKLLIQFQNNGVVDDSQLPKDRFSAERLKGVDSTLKIQPAKLEDSAVYLCASSPPAPDTQYFGPGTRLTVL.

This chain links TRBV7-9 with TRBJ2-1; TRBD2 is a possible D gene (5 bases). The germline V and J ends were trimmed by 5 bases and 6 bases, with 14 bases remaining between them. Per the germline V gene, CDR1 is SEHNR and CDR2 is FQNEAQ (reference sequence). The CDR3 totals 14 residues. The CDR3 is CASSTGSGSNEQFF. The CDR3 DNA reads as TGTGCCAGCAGCACGGGGTCCGGCTCCAATGAGCAGTTCTTC.

This clonotype was recorded many times. The gene calls are TRBV28 and TRBJ2-7, with TRBD2 matching over 10 bases. Germline CDR1 is MDHEN and CDR2 is SYDVKM. With 2 bases clipped from V and 4 bases from J, the junction kept 5 bases outside the gene matches. CDR3 length: 15 residues. The CDR3 sequence: CASSLTLAGAYEQYF. The CDR3 DNA reads as TGTGCCAGCAGTTTAACCCTAGCGGGAGCTTACGAGCAGTACTTC.

CDR3 nucleotide sequence: TGCAGCGTTGAGGTTTTTAGTGGCACTGAAGCTTTCTTT. It encodes CSVEVFSGTEAFF. The chain recombines TRBV29-1 with TRBJ1-1; D ambiguous. Trimming left V 3 bases short and J 4 bases short, with 12 bases between. CDR1 and CDR2 (germline): SQVTM, ANQGSEA. The CDR3 consists of 13 residues.

This clonotype was picked up many times. The J gene is TRBJ2-3, the V gene TRBV4-2, with D possibly matching TRBD1 (5 bases). Germline V gives CDR1 LGHNA, CDR2 YNFKEQ. Trimming left V 1 base short and J 5 bases short, with 7 bases between. The CDR3 contains 13 residues. The CDR3 loop is CASSQADRDTQYF. The CDR3 DNA sequence: TGTGCCAGCAGCCAAGCTGACAGAGATACGCAGTATTTT.

This clonotype was seen many times. The J gene is TRBJ2-1, the V gene TRBV10-3; D possibly corresponds to TRBD2 (5 bases). V was trimmed by 10 bases and J by 7 bases, leaving 11 bases between them. The V gene's germline CDR1 is ENHRY and CDR2 SYGVKD. CDR3 length: 11 amino acids. CDR3 DNA sequence: TGTGCCACCGGACTGGGGAATGAGCAGTTCTTC. Translating it yields CATGLGNEQFF.

This clonotype has ten or more counts. The V gene is TRBV28, the J gene TRBJ2-1, with 12 bases identical to TRBD2. Germline V gives CDR1 MDHEN, CDR2 SYDVKM. The CDR3 consists of 18 residues. V shed 4 bases and J 3 bases; nucleotides not matched to a gene: 10. CDR3 sequence reads: CASSWASGGDLFYNEQFF. The DNA of the CDR3 is TGTGCCAGCAGTTGGGCTAGCGGGGGGGACCTTTTCTACAATGAGCAGTTCTTC.

This clonotype has a count of ten or more. The chain uses TRBV7-2 and TRBJ1-2; D perhaps matches TRBD1 (5 bases). CDR3 length: 15 residues. Germline V gives CDR1 SGHTA, CDR2 FQGNSA. V was cut by 0 bases and J by 7 bases, with 15 bases left in between. The CDR3 loop reads CASSLAGTKGGGYTF. The CDR3 region has the DNA TGTGCCAGCAGCTTAGCTGGGACCAAGGGAGGTGGCTACACCTTC.

The V call is TRBV12-3 or TRBV12-4, the J call TRBJ1-1; 9 positions match TRBD1. This CDR3 region has 14 residues. Trimming cost V 8 bases and J 2 bases; bases outside gene matches: 6. The CDR3, as DNA: TGTGCCAGCGCTTTGACAGGGGGTAACACTGAAGCTTTCTTT. It encodes CASALTGGNTEAFF.

This clonotype was detected ten times or more. This chain connects TRBV7-2 to TRBJ2-7; no firm D call. The CDR3 has 15 amino acids. V lost 5 bases, J lost 4 bases, and 18 bases lay in between. CDR1 SGHTA and CDR2 FQGNSA come from the germline V gene. Written as DNA, the CDR3 is TGTGCCAGCAGCGTTACCGCTCGTGGGGAATACGAGCAGTACGTC. Protein sequence: CASSVTARGEYEQYV.

This clonotype was picked up many times. The rearrangement joins TRBV20-1 to TRBJ2-2, with D maybe TRBD2 (7 bases). The CDR3 sequence is 14 residues long. CDR1 is DFQATT and CDR2 is SNEGSKA in the germline V gene (reference sequence). V lost 7 bases and J 4 bases, leaving 16 bases between the germline ends. CDR3 sequence: CSVLRGGGTGELFF. The CDR3 bases are TGCAGTGTACTAAGGGGGGGCGGCACCGGGGAGCTGTTTTTT.